The present TCR beta chain was sequenced within a study of blood T cell repertoires in COVID-19. Overall study: Both acute and convalescent COVID-19 samples were obtained from the United States, Italy and Spain. Sample material is recorded as cDNA or gDNA derived from T cells, B-cell-depleted T cells, or PBMCs.

The germline V gene encodes CDR1 SGHRS and CDR2 YFSETQ. V shed 2 bases and J 7 bases; nucleotides not matched to a gene: 6. This CDR3 spans 15 amino acids. In the original processing: Cell counts per sample came from amplifying reference gene primers. Assay: immunoSEQ multiplex PCR; the TCRdb copy retains only in-frame clones and omits some. V, J and clone size are taken as reported in that table, and D and trimming were inferred from the DNA itself. The sample contains approximately 480,000 clones, roughly nine tenths of which appear only once. Patients in Seattle were enrolled during active infection, then followed longitudinally.

This chain uses TRBV5-1 with TRBJ1-4; 9 bases map to TRBD1. What was sequenced was peripheral blood. The sequence derives from a man between 18 and 29 years old with COVID-19, enrolled during active disease. CDR3: CASSLTGTGPEKLFF. DNA for the CDR3: TGCGCCAGCAGCTTAACCGGGACAGGGCCTGAAAAACTGTTTTTT.